These 28 T cell receptor beta chains came from one sample sequenced in a study of cytomegalovirus exposure and HLA in healthy donors. Both 60 Vbeta primers and 13 Jbeta primers went into the PCR. Repertoires were generated with immunoSEQ multiplex PCR, while TCRdb's copy carries only in-frame clones and drops some. The sample lists 160,000 or so clones, around three quarters occurring once. Sequenced material: PBMCs. All receptors derive from a man in his forties in good health and CMV-seronegative.

The V call is TRBV7-2, the J call TRBJ2-5; D might be TRBD2 (6 bases). The CDR3 length is 14 residues. The germline gives CDR1 SGHTA, CDR2 FQGNSA. Trimming stripped 3 bases from V and 2 bases from J, with 10 bases between. The chain's CDR3 is CASSLRTNQETQYF. CDR3 DNA: TGTGCCAGCAGCTTGAGGACTAATCAAGAGACCCAGTACTTC.

This clone was detected only once. The rearrangement links TRBV5-4 to TRBJ2-7; D unclear. The germline V gene has CDR1 SGHNT and CDR2 YYREEE (reference sequence). V was pared by 4 bases and J by 6 bases, with 8 bases between. The CDR3 has 11 residues. For the CDR3, the DNA is TGTGCCAGCAGCCTATCTTCCGAGCAGTACTTC. It codes for CASSLSSEQYF.

The chain has TRBV5-4 and TRBJ2-5, with D hard to call. Trimming removed 2 bases at V and 1 base at J, with 6 bases between. The CDR3 sequence is 13 residues long. The germline gives CDR1 SGHNT, CDR2 YYREEE (reference sequence). The CDR3 sequence is CASSFTSQETQYF. DNA for the CDR3: TGTGCCAGCAGCTTCACAAGCCAAGAGACCCAGTACTTC.

The chain uses TRBV4-3 and TRBJ2-1; no reliable D call. Germline CDR1 is LGHNA and CDR2 is YSLEER. Trimming shortened V by 1 base and J by 3 bases, and 10 bases separated the two germline ends. The CDR3 consists of 15 residues. The CDR3 DNA is TGCGCCAGCAGCCAAGGGTCGAGCTACTACAATGAGCAGTTCTTC. It specifies CASSQGSSYYNEQFF.

The chain couples TRBV5-5 to TRBJ1-1; D is unclear. The CDR3 is 16 amino acids. Looked up from germline, CDR1 is SGHKS and CDR2 is YYEKEE (reference sequence). Trimming shortened V by 6 bases and J by 1 base, and 19 bases separated the two germline ends. The CDR3 sequence: CASNPTPGNANTEAFF. For the CDR3, the DNA is TGTGCCAGCAACCCGACCCCCGGGAATGCGAACACTGAAGCTTTCTTT.

In its sample, this clone was seen a few times. The chain carries TRBV5-1 and TRBJ2-5; possible D gene TRBD1, 6 bases. Germline V CDR1 and CDR2: SGHRS, YFSETQ. Trimming left V 4 bases short and J 1 base short, with 11 bases between. The CDR3 covers 14 residues. The CDR3 DNA reads as TGCGCCAGCAGCATCAGGGGTTCCCAAGAGACCCAGTACTTC. This sequence encodes CASSIRGSQETQYF. The variable domain in full, with the rest retrieved from reference TRBV5-1 and TRBJ2-5, is KAGVTQTPRYLIKTRGQQVTLSCSPISGHRSVSWYQQTPGQGLQFLFEYFSETQRNKGNFPGRFSGRQFSNSRSEMNVSTLELGDSALYLCASSIRGSQETQYFGPGTRLLVL.

This CDR3 reads CASSFLRAPLHF. The CDR3 nucleotides read TGTGCCAGCAGTTTCCTCAGGGCACCCCTCCACTTT. This chain uses TRBV28 with TRBJ1-6, with D possibly TRBD1 on 5 matching bases. Germline loops: CDR1 MDHEN, CDR2 SYDVKM. The CDR3 is 12 residues long. Trimming took 3 bases from V and 11 from J, leaving 8 bases between them. The entire variable domain, with the rest obtained from reference TRBV28 and TRBJ1-6, is as follows: DVKVTQSSRYLVKRTGEKVFLECVQDMDHENMFWYRQDPGLGLRLIYFSYDVKMKEKGDIPEGYSVSREKKERFSLILESASTNQTSMYLCASSFLRAPLHFGNGTRLTVT.

This chain links TRBV28 with TRBJ2-2; D is undetermined. V was cut by 1 base and J by 3 bases, with 9 bases left in between. The CDR3 spans 15 residues. The germline CDR1 and CDR2 sequences are MDHEN and SYDVKM. The CDR3 loop reads CASSLFDSYTGELFF. The DNA for the CDR3 is TGTGCCAGCAGTTTATTCGACTCTTACACCGGGGAGCTGTTTTTT.

This clone was picked up a small number of times. The chain recombines TRBV4-2 with TRBJ2-1; 8 bases agree with TRBD2. Germline values: CDR1 LGHNA, CDR2 YNFKEQ. J lost 4 bases, V lost 4 bases, and 15 bases had no gene match. The CDR3 covers 18 residues. The CDR3 coding sequence is TGTGCCAGCAGCCCGGGGAATAGCGGGGTCCCCCCTTACAATGAGCAGTTCTTC. Its translation is CASSPGNSGVPPYNEQFF.

The J gene is TRBJ2-2, the V gene TRBV19; D unclear. V lost 8 bases to trimming and J lost 4 bases, with 5 bases between them. The CDR3 covers 11 residues. The germline CDR1 and CDR2 sequences are LNHDA and SQIVND (reference sequence). CDR3 amino acids: CASRVTGELFF. The CDR3 coding sequence is TGTGCCAGTCGGGTCACCGGGGAGCTGTTTTTT.

The J gene is TRBJ2-7, the V gene TRBV28; the match to TRBD1 covers 9 bases. The germline V gene has CDR1 MDHEN and CDR2 SYDVKM. V lost 7 bases and J lost 3; bases outside the gene matches: 13. The CDR3 is 16 amino acids. In DNA, the CDR3 is TGTGCCAGCACCCCGCATGCGGGACAGGGTTTCTACGAGCAGTACTTC. As protein: CASTPHAGQGFYEQYF.

The chain employs TRBV27 and TRBJ2-4; 9 bases line up with TRBD1. Germline values: CDR1 MNHEY, CDR2 SMNVEV (reference sequence). The V segment lost 5 bases and the J segment 3 bases; nucleotides outside the gene matches: 8. The CDR3 loop spans 16 amino acids. The CDR3 protein is CASSPGTGRGKNIQYF. Written as DNA, the CDR3 is TGTGCCAGCAGTCCCGGGACAGGGCGGGGCAAAAACATTCAGTACTTC.

V is TRBV5-1 and J is TRBJ1-2; D gene unclear. The germline V and J ends were trimmed by 0 bases and 8 bases, with 8 bases remaining between them. The germline CDR1 and CDR2 sequences are SGHRS and YFSETQ. The CDR3 has 12 amino acids. Written as DNA, the CDR3 is TGCGCCAGCAGCTTGGAACAGAACGGCTACACCTTC. Translating it yields CASSLEQNGYTF.

The chain links TRBV6-5 to TRBJ1-1; TRBD1 aligns across 8 bases. The length of the CDR3 is 13 residues. Germline V gene sequence: CDR1 MNHEY, CDR2 SVGAGI. V dropped 11 bases and J dropped 6; count of bases not matched to a gene: 11. The CDR3 region has the DNA TGTGCCGGGGCCAGACAGGGGCGGCCTGAAGCTTTCTTT. Amino acids: CAGARQGRPEAFF.

The chain uses TRBV12-5 and TRBJ1-4, with D possibly matching TRBD1 (6 bases). The CDR3 extends over 13 amino acids. Germline V CDR1 and CDR2: LGHNT, FRNRAP. The chain's CDR3 is CAMRDIKNEKLFF. CDR3 bases: TGTGCCATGAGGGACATTAAAAATGAAAAACTGTTTTTT.

The gene calls are TRBV7-8 and TRBJ2-1; 10 bases match TRBD2. This CDR3 has 16 residues. The germline CDR1 and CDR2 sequences are SGHVS and FQNEAQ. The V and J ends lost 1 base and 5 bases, in that order; junction bases with no gene match: 5. Written as DNA, the CDR3 is TGTGCCAGCAGCTTAGGTCTAGCGGGGGACCACAATGAGCAGTTCTTC. Translated, it gives CASSLGLAGDHNEQFF.

About this clone: The identical CDR3 is also encoded by other nucleotide sequences in the sample. This chain links TRBV11-3 with TRBJ2-1, with 14 positions matching TRBD2. Germline V gene data show CDR1 as SGHNT and CDR2 as YENEEA. The CDR3 is 20 amino acids. The J segment lost 9 bases and the V segment lost 5 bases, leaving 21 bases of the junction unmatched. In DNA form, the CDR3 reads TGTGCCAGCAGCGCCCTCAGCCCGTCCGGGACTAGCGGGAGAAGGGGTGAGCAGTTCTTC. It encodes CASSALSPSGTSGRRGEQFF. Together with reference TRBV11-3 and TRBJ2-1, the CDR3 gives the full variable domain: EAGVVQSPRYKIIEKKQPVAFWCNPISGHNTLYWYLQNLGQGPELLIRYENEEAVDDSQLPKDRFSAERLKGVDSTLKIQPAELGDSAVYLCASSALSPSGTSGRRGEQFFGPGTRLTVL.

V gene TRBV18 combines with J gene TRBJ2-7, with a weak D call TRBD1 (6 bases). The ends were cut back, 3 bases at V and 2 bases at J, with 17 bases in the middle. From germline, CDR1 is KGHSH and CDR2 LQKENI. The CDR3 sequence is 16 residues long. CDR3 in amino acids: CASSPGDREGAYEQYF. In nucleotides, the CDR3 is TGTGCCAGCTCACCGGGGGACCGTGAGGGGGCCTACGAGCAGTACTTC.

This rearrangement joins TRBV27 to TRBJ2-7, with TRBD1 matching over 9 bases. The CDR3 has 16 residues. The V gene's germline CDR1 is MNHEY and CDR2 SMNVEV (reference sequence). V lost 8 bases and J lost 4; bases outside the gene matches: 15. The CDR3 DNA sequence: TGTGCCAGCCTCGGACAGGGGAGGTTTTCCCGGTACGAGCAGTACTTC. This sequence encodes CASLGQGRFSRYEQYF.

Note on this clone: The junction does not match germline at one end; this may be a read error. J is TRBJ2-4 and V is TRBV5-1; 10 bases align to TRBD2. This CDR3 spans 15 amino acids. From germline, CDR1 is SGHRS and CDR2 YFSETQ. The CDR3 DNA reads TGCGCCAGCAGCCCACTAACTAGCGGGAAAAACAGTCAGTACTTC. Translated: CASSPLTSGKNSQYF.

This chain uses TRBV6-5 with TRBJ1-5; TRBD1 aligns across 11 bases. This CDR3 region has 14 residues. V dropped 8 bases and J dropped 5; count of bases not matched to a gene: 5. Per the germline V gene, CDR1 is MNHEY and CDR2 is SVGAGI. CDR3 DNA: TGTGCCAGCCGGGACAGGGGGACTTATCAGCCCCAGCATTTT. It codes for CASRDRGTYQPQHF.

The chain combines TRBV7-6 with TRBJ1-1; D gene unclear. From germline, CDR1 is SGHVS and CDR2 FNYEAQ. V dropped 3 bases and J dropped 1 base, with 6 bases sitting between them. The CDR3 contains 13 residues. CDR3 bases: TGTGCCAGCAGCTTCAACAGGAACACTGAAGCTTTCTTT. This translates into CASSFNRNTEAFF.

CDR3 loop: CASSPQGRIGTEAFF. In nucleotides, the CDR3 is TGTGCCAGCAGTCCACAGGGGCGGATTGGCACTGAAGCTTTCTTT. This chain uses TRBV6-5 with TRBJ1-1; 7 bases fit TRBD1. The V gene's germline CDR1 is MNHEY and CDR2 SVGAGI. V was clipped by 5 bases and J by 4 bases; unmatched bases: 10. The CDR3 is 15 amino acids.

This clone has only one observation. The chain joins TRBV5-1 to TRBJ2-4, with D possibly TRBD1 on 6 matching bases. CDR1 is SGHRS and CDR2 is YFSETQ in the germline V gene. V gave up 7 bases and J gave up 3 bases, with 11 bases separating them. The CDR3 spans 13 residues. The DNA of the CDR3 is TGCGCCAGCTGGGACATGTACAAAAACATTCAGTACTTC. Translation gives CASWDMYKNIQYF.

The genes are TRBV5-1 and TRBJ2-2; 7 positions match TRBD1. The ends lost 2 bases at V and 6 bases at J; junction bases unmatched: 10. The germline gives CDR1 SGHRS, CDR2 YFSETQ. The CDR3 covers 16 residues. The CDR3 region is CASSLRDSYLSGELFF. In DNA form, the CDR3 reads TGCGCCAGCAGCTTACGGGACAGCTATTTATCCGGGGAGCTGTTTTTT.

This chain links TRBV2 with TRBJ2-3, with 7 bases aligning to TRBD2. The germline CDR1 and CDR2 sequences are SNHLY and FYNNEI. The CDR3 loop spans 15 amino acids. V lost 8 bases to trimming and J lost 1 base; unmatched junction nucleotides: 9. The CDR3 DNA follows: TGTGCCAGCCAGCGGGACCCCGTGGGCACAGATACGCAGTATTTT. Translated, it gives CASQRDPVGTDTQYF.

This clone appeared once. This chain joins TRBV5-6 and TRBJ2-7; 9 bases align to TRBD2. The germline V gene has CDR1 SGHDT and CDR2 YYEEEE. This CDR3 is built from 14 residues. The J segment lost 3 bases and the V segment lost 1 base, leaving 2 bases of the junction unmatched. The CDR3 loop reads CASSLLAGRYEQYF. CDR3 coding DNA: TGTGCCAGCAGCTTGCTAGCGGGACGCTACGAGCAGTACTTC. Combining the CDR3 with reference TRBV5-6 and TRBJ2-7 gives the whole variable domain DAGVTQSPTHLIKTRGQQVTLRCSPKSGHDTVSWYQQALGQGPQFIFQYYEEEERQRGNFPDRFSGHQFPNYSSELNVNALLLGDSALYLCASSLLAGRYEQYFGPGTRLTVT.

V and J are TRBV5-1 and TRBJ2-1; the match to TRBD1 covers 9 bases. Unmatched junction bases numbered 10, after V lost 2 bases and J lost 7 bases. Germline CDR1 is SGHRS and CDR2 is YFSETQ. The CDR3 spans 16 residues. The CDR3 DNA follows: TGCGCCAGCAGCTTACAACCGGGACAGGGAGGAAATGAGCAGTTCTTC. Its protein is CASSLQPGQGGNEQFF.